This T cell receptor beta chain emerged from a study of T-cell reconstitution after alpha-beta-depleted transplantation in children. V shed 4 bases and J 2 bases; nucleotides not matched to a gene: 2. The CDR3 covers 14 residues. CDR1 is LNHNV, CDR2 YYDKDF, per germline (reference sequence). Unique molecular identifiers were incorporated into the prepared TCRbeta library. From the PCR reads, TCRdb called clonotypes with MiXCR, one entry per CDR3 protein. The sample has approximately 400,000 distinct CDR3 sequences; about 11% are singletons. This clonotype turned up a few times. The chain employs TRBV15 and TRBJ1-5; 7 bases align to TRBD1. Sequencing was performed on PBMCs from the stem cell graft donor, taken from the stem cell graft. This sequence was found in a human donor who donated a stem cell graft to a child with acute myeloid leukemia. In DNA form, the CDR3 reads TGTGCCACCAGCACTGACAGGGGCAATCAGCCCCAGCATTTT. Amino acid sequence: CATSTDRGNQPQHF.